This passage covers 19 T cell receptor beta chains from one sample sequenced in a study of Tregs in tolerant kidney transplant recipients. Mixed chimerism was transient after nonmyeloablative marrow transplants from related graft donors. The protocol was immunoSEQ multiplex PCR, while the TCRdb copy is restricted to in-frame clones and leaves out a portion. The listing contains some 22,000 clones. The input for sequencing was CD4+ T cells from blood (PBMCs), taken 6 months after the transplant. The receptor set was obtained from a human patient who received a combined kidney and bone marrow transplant. The graft donor may account for some of the T cells.

In the case of this clone: The read ends 3 residues before the CDR3 terminus; that terminus is restored from the germline J gene. The gene calls are TRBV2 and TRBJ2-3, with D possibly TRBD2 on 6 matching bases. Germline loops: CDR1 SNHLY, CDR2 FYNNEI. The V end lost 6 bases, the J end lost 0 bases, and 16 bases lay between the germline ends. The CDR3 is 16 amino acids. CDR3 region: CASRVHSGSSTDTQYF. The DNA read from the CDR3 is TGTGCCAGCAGGGTTCATAGCGGTTCTAGCACAGATACG.

A remark on this clone: The CDR3 end lies 3 residues beyond the end of the read and is filled in from the germline J gene. The chain recombines TRBV6-2 or TRBV6-3 with TRBJ2-2, with 10 nucleotides matching TRBD1. The CDR3 covers 16 residues. V was pared by 6 bases and J by 5 bases, with 9 bases of the junction left unmatched. Germline CDR1 reads MNHEY; CDR2 reads SVGEGT. CDR3 DNA, as far as it was read: TGTGCCAGCAGCACATGGGGGACAGGGGCGACCGGGGAG. Translation gives CASSTWGTGATGE. The whole CDR3 is CASSTWGTGATGELFF.

Of note for this clone: The sequence runs out 3 residues before the end of the CDR3; the remainder is reconstructed from the germline J gene. The chain links TRBV7-8 to TRBJ2-1; no firm D call. CDR1 and CDR2 (germline): SGHVS, FQNEAQ. V lost 5 bases, J lost 4 bases, and 6 bases lay in between. The CDR3 sequence is 12 residues long. This CDR3 reads CASSGGYNEQFF. Partial CDR3 DNA: TGTGCCAGCAGCGGCGGTTACAATGAG.

On this clone: The read comes to an end 3 residues before the CDR3 does, leaving the germline J gene to fill in the end. V is TRBV20-1 and J is TRBJ1-2, with 7 nucleotides matching TRBD1. Trimming cost V 1 base and J 7 bases; bases outside gene matches: 9. CDR3 length: 14 residues. CDR1 and CDR2 (germline): DFQATT, SNEGSKA (reference sequence). This chain's CDR3 is CSARAQEGAGGYTF. The CDR3 bases that were read are TGCAGTGCTAGAGCTCAGGAGGGGGCAGGTGGC.

As to this clone: Sequencing ends 3 residues short of the CDR3 end; the germline J gene provides the rest. The chain couples TRBV2 to TRBJ2-1; 12 bases line up with TRBD2. In germline, CDR1 is SNHLY, CDR2 FYNNEI. The CDR3 has 16 amino acids. V lost 4 bases and J lost 4; bases outside the gene matches: 5. CDR3 loop: CASSGLAGVVYNEQFF. The covered CDR3 bases are TGTGCCAGCAGTGGACTAGCGGGAGTGGTGTACAATGAG.

On this clone itself: The sequence runs out 3 residues before the end of the CDR3; the remainder is reconstructed from the germline J gene. J is TRBJ2-7 and V is TRBV20-1; 8 nucleotides align to TRBD1. Per the germline V gene, CDR1 is DFQATT and CDR2 is SNEGSKA (reference sequence). This CDR3 has 12 residues. Incomplete CDR3 DNA: TGCAGCCAAGGAGGACAGGGCTACGAG. Residues: CSQGGQGYE. The whole CDR3 sequence is CSQGGQGYEQYF.

Remarks on this clone: The read falls 3 residues short of the CDR3 end, and the missing part is taken from the germline J gene. V gene TRBV2 combines with J gene TRBJ2-7; 15 bases agree with TRBD2. Per germline, CDR1 SNHLY and CDR2 FYNNEI. This CDR3 region has 17 residues. J was trimmed by 2 bases and V by 2 bases; bases with no gene match: 4. The chain's CDR3 is CASSETGLAGGPYEQYF. Incomplete CDR3 DNA: TGTGCCAGCAGTGAAACGGGACTAGCGGGGGGACCCTACGAG.

In regard to this clone: Coverage ceases 3 residues before the CDR3 finishes, and the germline J gene fills in the end. The gene calls are TRBV7-2 and TRBJ2-2; 8 nucleotides agree with TRBD2. CDR3 length: 14 amino acids. Germline lookup yields CDR1 SGHTA and CDR2 FQGNSA. V gave up 3 bases and J gave up 7 bases; unmatched junction bases: 4. The CDR3 bases that were read are TGTGCCAGCAGCTTTCCGGGGGGGTACGGGGAG. Its protein is CASSFPGGYGE. The entire CDR3 protein is CASSFPGGYGELFF.

A note on this clone: The CDR3 end is not reached by the read, which stops 3 residues before it; the germline J gene fills it in. This sequence joins TRBV10-3 and TRBJ2-1; 9 bases fit TRBD2. Germline assignment: CDR1 ENHRY and CDR2 SYGVKD. This CDR3 is built from 13 residues. The J segment lost 4 bases and the V segment lost 7 bases, leaving 2 bases of the junction unmatched. CDR3 amino acids: CAIKTSGYNEQFF. CDR3 DNA, as far as it was read: TGTGCCATCAAGACTAGCGGTTACAATGAG.

About this clone: The CDR3 end is not reached by the read, which stops 3 residues before it; the germline J gene fills it in. The chain employs TRBV4-1 and TRBJ1-4; D is perhaps TRBD1 (6 bases). The V and J ends lost 0 bases and 8 bases respectively, with 13 bases between them. Germline CDR1 is MGHRA and CDR2 is YSYEKL. The CDR3 runs to 15 residues. CDR3 DNA (partial): TGCGCCAGCAGCCAAGAGGGGGGGCAGAGAGAAAAA. This translates into CASSQEGGQREK. The whole CDR3 protein reads CASSQEGGQREKLFF.

As to this clone: The CDR3 end is not reached by the read, which stops 3 residues before it; the germline J gene fills it in. The chain links TRBV5-1 to TRBJ2-7; TRBD1 aligns across 8 bases. Germline values: CDR1 SGHRS, CDR2 YFSETQ. With 2 bases clipped from V and 3 bases from J, the junction kept 7 bases outside the gene matches. This CDR3 spans 15 amino acids. Incomplete CDR3 DNA: TGCGCCAGCAGCTTATGGACAGGGTCGATCTACGAG. This codes for CASSLWTGSIYE. Given in full, the CDR3 is CASSLWTGSIYEQYF. Combining the CDR3 with reference TRBV5-1 and TRBJ2-7 gives the whole variable domain KAGVTQTPRYLIKTRGQQVTLSCSPISGHRSVSWYQQTPGQGLQFLFEYFSETQRNKGNFPGRFSGRQFSNSRSEMNVSTLELGDSALYLCASSLWTGSIYEQYFGPGTRLTVT.

Note on this clone: The read gets to within 3 residues of the CDR3 end, and the germline J gene fills in the rest. V and J are TRBV10-3 and TRBJ2-5; 9 nucleotides match TRBD2. V dropped 6 bases and J dropped 5; count of bases not matched to a gene: 4. The CDR3 consists of 13 residues. Germline V lookup: CDR1 ENHRY, CDR2 SYGVKD. The CDR3 region is CAIRIAGVETQYF. The sequenced part of the CDR3 DNA is TGTGCCATCAGGATAGCGGGAGTCGAGACC.

In regard to this clone: The read ends 3 residues before the CDR3 terminus; that terminus is restored from the germline J gene. V is TRBV5-1 and J is TRBJ2-1; 11 bases line up with TRBD2. Germline loops: CDR1 SGHRS, CDR2 YFSETQ. The trim removed 4 bases at V and 6 bases at J, leaving 12 bases unmatched. This CDR3 region has 17 residues. CDR3 DNA, as far as it was read: TGCGCCAGCAGCATCTACTGGATGGGACTAGCGGTCAATGAG. It specifies CASSIYWMGLAVNE. The CDR3 as a whole reads CASSIYWMGLAVNEQFF.

In regard to this clone: The read stops 3 residues short of the end of the CDR3; the missing end is completed from the germline J gene. The rearrangement uses TRBV6-1 and TRBJ2-7, with 8 bases identical to TRBD1. J lost 3 bases, V lost 3 bases, and 10 bases had no gene match. The CDR3 has 16 amino acids. Germline-derived CDR1 and CDR2 are MNHNS and SASEGT. The DNA read from the CDR3 is TGTGCCAGCAGTGAGGCCCCAGGGACAGGAGACTACGAG. Protein: CASSEAPGTGDYE. The CDR3 as a whole reads CASSEAPGTGDYEQYF.

Concerning this clone itself: The DNA ends 3 residues before the CDR3 does, and the rest of the CDR3 is filled in from the germline J gene. This chain uses TRBV2 with TRBJ1-2; D remains ambiguous. This CDR3 has 12 residues. V was clipped by 6 bases and J by 2 bases, with 7 bases between them. Per the germline V gene, CDR1 is SNHLY and CDR2 is FYNNEI. The CDR3 sequence is CASRGANYGYTF. The covered CDR3 bases are TGTGCCAGCAGGGGCGCGAACTATGGC.

On this clone itself: The observed sequence ends 3 residues before the CDR3 terminus, with the missing tail filled in from the germline J gene. The J gene is TRBJ1-5, the V gene TRBV19; 12 bases agree with TRBD1. CDR3 length equals 14 residues. CDR1 is LNHDA and CDR2 is SQIVND in the germline V gene (reference sequence). Trimming at V came to 6 bases and at J to 9 bases, leaving 6 bases not matched to a gene. CDR3 sequence: CASRGDRGHRPQHF. CDR3 DNA (partial): TGTGCCAGTAGGGGGGACAGGGGGCATCGGCCC.

Of note for this clone: The read gets to within 3 residues of the CDR3 end, and the germline J gene fills in the rest. V and J are TRBV11-3 and TRBJ2-7; the D gene is possibly TRBD1 (6 bases). Germline CDR1 reads SGHNT; CDR2 reads YENEEA. V was cut by 3 bases and J by 5 bases, with 11 bases left in between. This CDR3 region has 13 residues. The CDR3 sequence is CASSFSGANEQYF. The covered CDR3 bases are TGTGCCAGCAGCTTTTCAGGGGCTAACGAG.

Worth noting for this clone: The read gets to within 3 residues of the CDR3 end, and the germline J gene fills in the rest. V usage is TRBV29-1 and J usage is TRBJ1-5; D remains unclear. There are 13 residues in the CDR3. V was clipped by 6 bases and J by 1 base, with 10 bases between them. Germline V gene data show CDR1 as SQVTM and CDR2 as ANQGSEA. CDR3 in amino acids: CSVRTGSNQPQHF. The DNA read from the CDR3 is TGCAGCGTCCGGACGGGGAGCAATCAGCCC.

In the case of this clone: Sequencing ends 3 residues short of the CDR3 end; the germline J gene provides the rest. The chain has TRBV5-1 and TRBJ1-1, with D possibly TRBD1 on 6 matching bases. The V gene lost 4 bases and the J gene lost 4 bases, with 17 bases spanning the gap. Germline V gene data show CDR1 as SGHRS and CDR2 as YFSETQ. CDR3 length equals 15 residues. Incomplete CDR3 DNA: TGCGCCAGCAGCGGCTGGACAGACCAGGGCACTGAA. This codes for CASSGWTDQGTE. The full CDR3 is CASSGWTDQGTEAFF.